The sequence of this TCR beta chain was determined in a study of beta chain features in type 1 diabetes. This CDR3 has 16 residues. The germline V gene encodes CDR1 SGHNT and CDR2 YYREEE (reference sequence). V lost 4 bases and J lost 6; bases outside the gene matches: 10. The whole isolated RNA underwent reverse transcription, so sequencing captured expressed TCRB transcripts. TCRdb keeps only in-frame clones here, not all; method: immunoSEQ multiplex PCR. The sample contains some 400,000 clones, about 15% of which appear only once. Sample: naive CD4+ T cells from blood. The origin of this receptor is a woman under 30 in good health. The chain uses TRBV5-4 and TRBJ2-1; 10 nucleotides match TRBD2. In nucleotides, the CDR3 is TGTGCCAGCAGCGGCCCTAGCGGGAGACGTCTCAATGAGCAGTTCTTC. Amino acid sequence: CASSGPSGRRLNEQFF.